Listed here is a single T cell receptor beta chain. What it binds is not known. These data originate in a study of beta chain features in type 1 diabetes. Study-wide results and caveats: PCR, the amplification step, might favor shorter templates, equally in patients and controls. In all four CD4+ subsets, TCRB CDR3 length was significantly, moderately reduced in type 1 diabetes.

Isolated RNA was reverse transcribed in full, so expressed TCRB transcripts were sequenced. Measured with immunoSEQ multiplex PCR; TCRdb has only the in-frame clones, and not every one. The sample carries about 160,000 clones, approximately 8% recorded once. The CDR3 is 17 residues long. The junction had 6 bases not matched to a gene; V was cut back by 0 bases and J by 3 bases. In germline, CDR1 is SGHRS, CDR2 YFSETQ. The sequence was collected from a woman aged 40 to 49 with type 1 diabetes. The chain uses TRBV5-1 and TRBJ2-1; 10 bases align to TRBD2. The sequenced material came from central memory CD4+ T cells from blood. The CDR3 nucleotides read TGCGCCAGCAGCTTGGCGGCTAGCGGGAGAAACTACAATGAGCAGTTCTTC. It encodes CASSLAASGRNYNEQFF.